Here is one T cell receptor delta chain with its context. A read error is likely here: a far larger clone is one base away. Within the sample, other DNA sequences also encode this same CDR3. This sample was included in a study of γδ T cells in repeated Plasmodium falciparum infection. TCRdb re-called the multiplex PCR reads via CATT. The sample includes approximately 50,000 delta-chain clones, roughly 2% seen only once; the top ten take 20% to 25%. The sequence was collected from a pool of human donors (malaria-infected and uninfected, not separated). Sequencing used gamma-delta T cells from blood.

CDR3: CALGELEVRRGYRRGDKLIF. CDR3 sequence (DNA): TGTGCTCTCGGGGAACTAGAGGTGCGTAGGGGATACAGGAGGGGAGATAAACTCATCTTT. The chain joins TRDV1 to TRDJ1; 8 nucleotides align to TRDD3. TCRdb carries no J gene annotation; the J gene was assigned here by matching the DNA with germline. Germline V gene sequence: CDR1 TSWWSYY, CDR2 QGS. The CDR3 sequence is 20 residues long.